Listed below are T cell receptor beta chains from one sample, sequenced in a study of blood T cell repertoires in COVID-19. The method was immunoSEQ multiplex PCR; TCRdb's version includes in-frame clones alone and lacks a portion of them. Among some 270,000 clones, 85% to 90% were seen once, and the ten largest hold 2.1%. Sequencing input: peripheral blood. The receptors come from a woman in her sixties or seventies with COVID-19, enrolled during active disease. Both conserved end residues are part of each CDR3. Each record gives: clone size, V gene, D gene, J gene, CDR3 protein, CDR3 DNA. D genes are given only for firm matches. The size field is filled for only some rows; it gives once, few, many or a size class.

clone size: .
V gene: TRBV7-2
D gene: TRBD2
J gene: TRBJ2-3
CDR3 protein: CASSATSGGAGDTQYF
CDR3 DNA: TGTGCCAGCAGCGCGACTAGCGGGGGGGCAGGAGATACGCAGTATTTT

clone size: .
V gene: TRBV6-6
D gene: TRBD1
J gene: TRBJ1-3
CDR3 protein: CASSLSTGEAGNTIYF
CDR3 DNA: TGTGCCAGCAGTTTATCGACAGGGGAGGCTGGAAACACCATATATTTT

clone size: .
V gene: TRBV27
D gene: .
J gene: TRBJ1-2
CDR3 protein: CASSLRRGRGYGYTF
CDR3 DNA: TGTGCCAGCAGTTTACGCAGGGGTCGGGGCTATGGCTACACCTTC

clone size: .
V gene: TRBV5-1
D gene: TRBD2
J gene: TRBJ2-5
CDR3 protein: CASSSRLAGTQETQYF
CDR3 DNA: TGCGCCAGCAGCTCCCGACTAGCGGGGACACAAGAGACCCAGTACTTC

clone size: .
V gene: TRBV19
D gene: TRBD1
J gene: TRBJ1-2
CDR3 protein: CASLRTGAYSYGYTF
CDR3 DNA: TGTGCCAGCCTACGGACAGGGGCTTATTCCTATGGCTACACCTTC

clone size: once
V gene: TRBV27
D gene: TRBD1
J gene: TRBJ2-5
CDR3 protein: CASSIQFRGRLIPETQYF
CDR3 DNA: TGTGCCAGCAGTATCCAGTTTAGGGGGCGGCTAATCCCGGAGACCCAGTACTTC

clone size: .
V gene: TRBV25-1
D gene: .
J gene: TRBJ1-3
CDR3 protein: CASSEYGGLGTIYF
CDR3 DNA: TGTGCCAGCAGTGAATACGGCGGACTCGGCACCATATATTTT

clone size: .
V gene: TRBV5-1
D gene: .
J gene: TRBJ2-2
CDR3 protein: CASSPGGRATGELFF
CDR3 DNA: TGCGCCAGCAGCCCTGGGGGCAGGGCCACCGGGGAGCTGTTTTTT

clone size: .
V gene: TRBV30
D gene: TRBD1
J gene: TRBJ1-3
CDR3 protein: CAWSVKAGGDGSNTIYF
CDR3 DNA: TGTGCCTGGAGTGTAAAGGCAGGGGGTGATGGTTCAAACACCATATATTTT

clone size: .
V gene: TRBV3-1/TRBV3-2
D gene: .
J gene: TRBJ1-2
CDR3 protein: CASSPSRQRIYGYTF
CDR3 DNA: TGTGCCAGCAGCCCTTCCCGACAGCGAATTTATGGCTACACCTTC

clone size: .
V gene: TRBV7-2
D gene: .
J gene: TRBJ1-3
CDR3 protein: CASSLDPGYGSGNTIYF
CDR3 DNA: TGTGCCAGCAGCTTAGATCCAGGGTACGGCTCTGGAAACACCATATATTTT

clone size: .
V gene: TRBV18
D gene: .
J gene: TRBJ1-1
CDR3 protein: CASSPVADTEAFF
CDR3 DNA: TGTGCCAGCTCACCTGTCGCGGACACTGAAGCTTTCTTT

clone size: .
V gene: TRBV5-4
D gene: .
J gene: TRBJ1-3
CDR3 protein: CASSLDPNSGNTIYF
CDR3 DNA: TGTGCCAGCAGCTTGGACCCTAACTCTGGAAACACCATATATTTT

clone size: .
V gene: TRBV5-1
D gene: TRBD2
J gene: TRBJ2-2
CDR3 protein: CASSLDLAGTGELFF
CDR3 DNA: TGCGCCAGCAGCTTGGATCTAGCGGGGACCGGGGAGCTGTTTTTT

clone size: .
V gene: TRBV12-5
D gene: TRBD1
J gene: TRBJ2-1
CDR3 protein: CASGLVLGQNFYNEQFF
CDR3 DNA: TGTGCTAGTGGTTTGGTACTGGGACAGAACTTCTACAATGAGCAGTTCTTC

clone size: .
V gene: TRBV12-3/TRBV12-4
D gene: .
J gene: TRBJ1-3
CDR3 protein: CASSFSVGNTIYF
CDR3 DNA: TGTGCCAGCAGCTTTAGCGTGGGGAACACCATATATTTT